Following are 14 T cell receptor beta chains from one sample sequenced in a study of T-cell reconstitution after alpha-beta-depleted transplantation in children. During its preparation, the TCRbeta library received unique molecular identifiers. TCRdb ran MiXCR on the PCR reads and lists one entry per CDR3 protein. Of almost 250,000 distinct CDR3 sequences in the sample, roughly a quarter are singletons; the top ten hold 2.6%. The sequencing here drew on PBMCs, taken before TCRalphabeta/CD19-depleted stem cell transplant. All receptors come from a girl between 2 and 10 years old with Fanconi anemia, due to receive a stem cell transplant.

CDR3 in DNA: TGTGCCATCAGTGAGTCGAATGGACAGAACCCAGATACGCAGTATTTT. Residues: CAISESNGQNPDTQYF. The genes are TRBV10-3 and TRBJ2-3; weak D call: TRBD1 (6 bases). The CDR3 extends over 16 amino acids. CDR1 and CDR2 from the germline V gene are ENHRY and SYGVKD. The V end was cut by 0 bases, the J end by 4 bases, with 14 bases between.

This clonotype showed up just a few times. This rearrangement joins TRBV23-1 to TRBJ2-1; no reliable D call. TRBV23-1 falls under the ORF class, with uncertain function. Trimming removed 0 bases from V and 2 bases from J, with 11 bases in between. The CDR3 covers 16 residues. Here the CDR3 reads CASSQSVRVTYNEQFF. CDR3 DNA: TGCGCCAGCAGTCAATCTGTAAGGGTGACCTACAATGAGCAGTTCTTC.

The chain employs TRBV20-1 and TRBJ1-1; the D is unclear. CDR3 length: 15 residues. The V end lost 0 bases, the J end lost 4 bases, and 15 bases lay between the germline ends. The germline gives CDR1 DFQATT, CDR2 SNEGSKA (reference sequence). The DNA for the CDR3 is TGCAGTGCTAGAGATCTACAAGGGTTAGTCACTGAAGCTTTCTTT. Amino acid sequence: CSARDLQGLVTEAFF.

The V and J genes are TRBV6-4 and TRBJ2-3; 11 bases agree with TRBD2. The CDR3 runs 15 residues. V shed 0 bases and J 9 bases; nucleotides not matched to a gene: 5. CDR1 is MRHNA, CDR2 SNTAGT, per germline. CDR3 in DNA: TGTGCCAGCAGTGACTCGACTAGCGGGGTGGACACGCAGTATTTT. Encoded protein: CASSDSTSGVDTQYF.

The CDR3 sequence is CASSYRDRVNEQFF. The CDR3 region has the DNA TGTGCCAGCAGTTATCGGGACAGGGTCAATGAGCAGTTCTTC. This chain links TRBV6-2 or TRBV6-3 with TRBJ2-1; 9 nucleotides line up with TRBD1. The ends lost 3 bases at V and 6 bases at J; junction bases unmatched: 3. CDR1 MNHEY and CDR2 SVGEGT come from the germline V gene. The CDR3 runs to 14 residues.

This chain connects TRBV6-1 to TRBJ1-2; D is ambiguous. This CDR3 spans 15 amino acids. Trimming cost V 2 bases and J 4 bases, with 14 bases left between them. The germline CDR1 and CDR2 sequences are MNHNS and SASEGT. This CDR3 is CASSEYLRGSYGYTF. In DNA form, the CDR3 reads TGTGCCAGCAGTGAATATTTGCGGGGAAGCTATGGCTACACCTTC.

This clonotype was detected ten times or more. The CDR3 sequence: CASSLGQGLSQPQHF. CDR3 DNA sequence: TGCGCCAGCAGCTTGGGGCAGGGCTTAAGTCAGCCCCAGCATTTT. The chain couples TRBV5-1 to TRBJ1-5, with a possible D match to TRBD1 (5 bases). Between the trimmed V and J ends, which lost 0 bases and 6 bases, there was a span of 13 bases. From germline, CDR1 is SGHRS and CDR2 YFSETQ. This CDR3 has 15 residues.

This clonotype was found many times. The chain combines TRBV20-1 with TRBJ2-2, with 8 bases fitting TRBD2. CDR1 and CDR2 from the germline V gene are DFQATT and SNEGSKA (reference sequence). After removal of 3 bases from V and 6 bases from J, the junction contained 18 bases not matched to a gene. The CDR3 contains 18 residues. CDR3 DNA: TGCAGTGCTAGGTGGTCTCTTATAGCGGGGTCGGGGTCCGGGGAGCTGTTTTTT. Its protein product is CSARWSLIAGSGSGELFF.

This clonotype was observed a few times. The V and J genes are TRBV11-2 and TRBJ2-1; unclear D gene. This CDR3 has 16 amino acids. CDR1 and CDR2 from the germline V gene are SGHAT and FQNNGV. V lost 0 bases and J lost 0, with 9 bases in between. The CDR3 bases are TGTGCCAGCAGCTTAGAGATTCTGGGCTCCTACAATGAGCAGTTCTTC. Translating it yields CASSLEILGSYNEQFF.

This clonotype was seen at least ten times. This sequence joins TRBV20-1 and TRBJ2-4; 16 bases agree with TRBD2. The CDR3 is 17 residues long. V was pared by 2 bases and J by 9 bases, with 10 bases of the junction left unmatched. Germline V gene sequence: CDR1 DFQATT, CDR2 SNEGSKA (reference sequence). The CDR3 DNA reads as TGCAGTGCTAGACCTCCGGGACTAGCGGGAGGGCAGGGCATTCAGTACTTC. Amino acid sequence: CSARPPGLAGGQGIQYF.

This clonotype has only one observation. V is TRBV20-1 and J is TRBJ2-3, with a tentative D call TRBD2 (5 bases). The V and J ends lost 3 bases and 1 base respectively, with 14 bases between them. The germline V gene has CDR1 DFQATT and CDR2 SNEGSKA (reference sequence). This CDR3 is built from 15 residues. CDR3 amino acids: CSASIGVYGTDTQYF. CDR3 nucleotide sequence: TGCAGTGCTAGTATCGGGGTCTACGGCACAGATACGCAGTATTTT.

This clonotype was counted a few times. V usage is TRBV4-2 and J usage is TRBJ1-5; D might be TRBD1 (5 bases). V shed 5 bases and J shed 4 bases, with 24 bases lying between them. The length of the CDR3 is 18 residues. Per germline, CDR1 LGHNA and CDR2 YNFKEQ. CDR3 loop: CASSYVIGGQGLNQPQHF. The CDR3, as DNA: TGTGCCAGCAGCTACGTCATAGGAGGCCAGGGCCTGAATCAGCCCCAGCATTTT.

This clonotype was counted ten times or more. This sequence joins TRBV20-1 and TRBJ2-5; 12 nucleotides align to TRBD2. V gave up 6 bases and J gave up 4 bases; unmatched junction bases: 12. Per the germline V gene, CDR1 is DFQATT and CDR2 is SNEGSKA (reference sequence). The CDR3 is 16 residues long. CDR3 protein: CSASKTASGGAETQYF. CDR3 coding DNA: TGCAGTGCGTCAAAGACGGCTAGCGGGGGGGCAGAGACCCAGTACTTC.

This chain uses TRBV6-1 with TRBJ1-5; maybe TRBD1 (5 bases). Trimming pared 7 bases from V and 0 bases from J, leaving 19 bases between. The CDR3 is 17 residues long. Germline-derived CDR1 and CDR2 are MNHNS and SASEGT. DNA of the CDR3: TGTGCCAGCAAGAGGGGCAGGGACGGGTATAGCAATCAGCCCCAGCATTTT. Its protein product is CASKRGRDGYSNQPQHF.